This T cell receptor (beta chain) was documented in a study of shared clonotypes between healthy human individuals. Study summary: Three plates each covered CD4 naive and memory; CD8 naive two, CD8 memory one.

On this clone itself: Its target is unknown.

The authors split each subset's genomic DNA evenly across several immunoSEQ plates. Only in-frame clones appear in the TCRdb table, and some are missing; sequencing was by immunoSEQ multiplex PCR. The sample lists around 1.6 million clones, 95% to 99% occurring once. Germline V gene lookup returns CDR1 SGHDN and CDR2 FVKESK. The CDR3 has 13 amino acids. The V end was cut by 1 base, the J end by 3 bases, with 7 bases between. Broader study findings: In having few donors, the study represented limited genetic and exposure-history diversity. Unshared clonotypes carried lower generation probabilities than those common to all four donors.

The sequencing sample was made of naive CD4+ T cells sorted from blood. The subset denotes: CD45RA+ positively selected. This clonotype originated in a man aged 25-40 years in good health. The chain combines TRBV14 with TRBJ2-7; D unclear. The CDR3 region has the DNA TGTGCCAGCAGCCAAGTACCGGGCTACGAGCAGTACTTC. Translating it yields CASSQVPGYEQYF.